One and the same sample provided the 28 T cell receptor beta chains below, sequenced in a study of identical twins. MiXCR was run by TCRdb on the 5' RACE reads, yielding one entry per CDR3 protein. Counted here are just under 550,000 distinct CDR3 sequences, 13% to 15% occurring once; the ten biggest clones make up about 0.47%. This sample also appeared in a second study, on yellow fever vaccine responses in identical twins.

Sample: CD4+ T cells sorted from blood. All receptors derive from a woman between 18 and 30 years old in good health.

V is TRBV7-9 and J is TRBJ1-2; D might be TRBD1 (6 bases). The germline gives CDR1 SEHNR, CDR2 FQNEAQ (reference sequence). The V end was cut by 1 base, the J end by 8 bases, with 17 bases between. The CDR3 consists of 15 residues. Here the CDR3 reads CASSLGAGHGEGYTF. CDR3 bases: TGTGCCAGCAGCTTAGGAGCGGGACACGGAGAGGGCTACACCTTC.

This chain links TRBV5-1 with TRBJ2-6; no clear D. Trimming shortened V by 4 bases and J by 3 bases, and 8 bases separated the two germline ends. CDR1 is SGHRS and CDR2 is YFSETQ in the germline V gene. This CDR3 region has 14 residues. The CDR3 spells CASSPVGGANVLTF. The CDR3 DNA is TGCGCCAGCAGCCCGGTAGGTGGGGCCAACGTCCTGACTTTC.

This clonotype was counted only a few times. This chain links TRBV21-1 with TRBJ2-1; the DNA was not used to check the table's D call, TRBD2. TRBV21-1 is a documented pseudogene. The CDR3 is 15 amino acids. In nucleotides, the CDR3 is TGTGCCAGCAACCCGACCCCCCCGCCCTACAATGAGCAGTTCTTC. This encodes CASNPTPPPYNEQFF.

The genes are TRBV7-2 and TRBJ2-3; no definite D call. With 1 base removed from V and 13 bases from J, the gap between germline ends came to 15 bases. Germline values: CDR1 SGHTA, CDR2 FQGNSA. The length of the CDR3 is 13 residues. CDR3 amino acids: CASSLDLGPRKYF. The CDR3 DNA is TGTGCCAGCAGCTTAGACCTCGGGCCTAGGAAGTATTTT.

This sequence joins TRBV12-3 or TRBV12-4 and TRBJ1-5; TRBD1 is a possible D gene (5 bases). Trimming removed 8 bases at V and 0 bases at J, with 14 bases between. This CDR3 has 15 amino acids. CDR3 sequence: CASGGVANSNQPQHF. As DNA, the CDR3 is TGTGCCAGCGGGGGGGTGGCGAATAGCAATCAGCCCCAGCATTTT.

This clonotype appeared many times. V gene TRBV3-1 combines with J gene TRBJ2-7; 7 bases fit TRBD1. CDR1 is LGHDT and CDR2 is YNNKEL in the germline V gene (reference sequence). The V and J ends lost 4 bases and 6 bases, in that order; junction bases with no gene match: 6. The CDR3 totals 13 residues. CDR3 protein: CASSLRTGGEQYF. CDR3 DNA sequence: TGTGCCAGCAGCCTACGGACAGGAGGCGAGCAGTACTTC.

Ten or more counts support this clonotype. This chain links TRBV20-1 with TRBJ2-7; 8 nucleotides agree with TRBD1. V gave up 6 bases and J gave up 6 bases; unmatched junction bases: 4. The CDR3 sequence is 11 residues long. CDR1 DFQATT and CDR2 SNEGSKA come from the germline V gene (reference sequence). CDR3 bases: TGCAGTGCGCGACAGGGGATCGAGCAGTACTTC. This encodes CSARQGIEQYF.

This clonotype was observed a few times. J is TRBJ2-1 and V is TRBV4-1; 9 bases fit TRBD2. CDR3 length: 16 residues. CDR1 and CDR2 from the germline V gene are MGHRA and YSYEKL. Trimming cost V 4 bases and J 3 bases; bases outside gene matches: 7. Here the CDR3 reads CASSLDLAGLYNEQFF. The DNA for the CDR3 is TGCGCCAGCAGCCTTGACCTAGCGGGGCTCTACAATGAGCAGTTCTTC.

The chain is built from TRBV20-1 and TRBJ2-3; possibly TRBD2 for D (5 bases). CDR1 is DFQATT, CDR2 SNEGSKA, per germline (reference sequence). Trimming left V 4 bases short and J 1 base short, with 21 bases between. The CDR3 totals 17 residues. In DNA form, the CDR3 reads TGCAGTGCTAAAGGCCTGGGGTGGGAGAGAGGCACAGATACGCAGTATTTT. The encoded protein is CSAKGLGWERGTDTQYF.

V usage is TRBV5-1 and J usage is TRBJ2-7; D could derive from TRBD1 or TRBD2 (5 bases each). Germline assignment: CDR1 SGHRS and CDR2 YFSETQ. Deletions cut 0 bases from V and 4 bases from J, with 11 bases between. The CDR3 spans 14 residues. The CDR3 DNA sequence: TGCGCCAGCAGCTTGGCTGGCAGGGAGTACGAGCAGTACGTC. This gives the protein CASSLAGREYEQYV.

CDR3: CASSSTGTSGSPQYF. The CDR3 bases are TGTGCCAGCAGCTCAACCGGGACTAGCGGGAGTCCGCAGTATTTT. V usage is TRBV7-7 and J usage is TRBJ2-3, with 14 bases identical to TRBD2. J lost 10 bases, V lost 4 bases, and 7 bases had no gene match. The CDR3 is made up of 15 amino acids. Germline V CDR1 and CDR2: SSHAT, FNYEAQ (reference sequence).

CDR3 DNA sequence: TGTGCCAGCAGTGACGGCGGGGTAGGGAATGAGCAGTTCTTC. Its protein is CASSDGGVGNEQFF. The chain recombines TRBV6-4 with TRBJ2-1; tentative D call: TRBD2 (6 bases). V lost 2 bases to trimming and J lost 7 bases, with 12 bases between them. Germline CDR1 is MRHNA and CDR2 is SNTAGT. The CDR3 sequence is 14 residues long.

The genes are TRBV18 and TRBJ2-5; D unclear. This CDR3 spans 13 amino acids. Trimming stripped 0 bases from V and 4 bases from J, with 6 bases between. CDR1 and CDR2 (germline): KGHSH, LQKENI. CDR3 bases: TGTGCCAGCTCACCACCTGCAATAGAGACCCAGTACTTC. This gives the protein CASSPPAIETQYF.

This clonotype has a handful of counts. V usage is TRBV7-3 and J usage is TRBJ1-2, with D perhaps TRBD1 (5 bases). CDR3 size: 14 residues. Germline V gene data show CDR1 as SGHTA and CDR2 as FQGTGA. Trimming removed 0 bases from V and 8 bases from J, with 13 bases in between. CDR3: CASSLTAGSTGYTF. DNA for the CDR3: TGTGCCAGCAGCTTAACGGCAGGGTCGACAGGCTACACCTTC.

This clonotype was observed many times. The V and J genes are TRBV6-5 and TRBJ1-2; possible D gene TRBD1, 5 bases. The CDR3 length is 13 residues. Germline assignment: CDR1 MNHEY and CDR2 SVGAGI. With 6 bases removed from V and 2 bases from J, the gap between germline ends came to 10 bases. In DNA form, the CDR3 reads TGTGCCAGCAGAAAGACAGAGAACTATGGCTACACCTTC. Protein sequence: CASRKTENYGYTF.

This clonotype was counted a few times. This chain joins TRBV12-3 or TRBV12-4 and TRBJ2-2; D unclear. The CDR3 runs 13 residues. Deletions cut 2 bases from V and 8 bases from J, with 9 bases between. CDR3 DNA: TGTGCCAGCAGTTTAAATATGATGGGGGAGCTGTTTTTT. The encoded protein is CASSLNMMGELFF.

The chain recombines TRBV12-3 or TRBV12-4 with TRBJ2-5; TRBD2 matches 7 bases. The CDR3 totals 16 residues. V lost 7 bases and J lost 5; bases outside the gene matches: 16. CDR3 loop: CASTLWGSGRAETQYF. The CDR3 bases are TGTGCCAGCACCCTTTGGGGTAGCGGGCGGGCTGAGACCCAGTACTTC.

This clonotype was observed a handful of times. The genes are TRBV7-2 and TRBJ2-1; either TRBD1 or TRBD2 may supply D (5 bases each). V shed 5 bases and J shed 2 bases, with 16 bases lying between them. CDR3 length equals 16 residues. The germline V gene encodes CDR1 SGHTA and CDR2 FQGNSA. CDR3 sequence reads: CASSIDGTLAYNEQFF. CDR3 DNA sequence: TGTGCCAGCAGCATCGACGGGACGTTGGCCTACAATGAGCAGTTCTTC.

This clonotype was seen a few times. This sequence joins TRBV28 and TRBJ1-2, with D uncertain. Germline CDR1 and CDR2: MDHEN and SYDVKM. This CDR3 region has 14 residues. The V end lost 8 bases, the J end lost 8 bases, and 21 bases lay between the germline ends. CDR3 amino acids: CASVTHVKGRGYTF. Written as DNA, the CDR3 is TGTGCCAGCGTCACCCATGTTAAGGGTCGGGGCTACACCTTC.

The rearrangement joins TRBV6-5 to TRBJ2-7; no clear D. This CDR3 contains 14 residues. Germline V gene lookup returns CDR1 MNHEY and CDR2 SVGAGI. V lost 0 bases, J lost 3 bases, and 9 bases lay in between. CDR3 amino acids: CASSYSSPIYEQYF. The CDR3 DNA reads as TGTGCCAGCAGTTACTCGAGTCCCATCTACGAGCAGTACTTC.

This clonotype was counted ten times or more. This chain links TRBV29-1 with TRBJ2-3; D remains unclear. V was shortened by 3 bases and J by 6 bases, with 10 bases between the two germline ends. The CDR3 contains 12 residues. Germline CDR1 reads SQVTM; CDR2 reads ANQGSEA. The CDR3 spells CSVDEARDTQYF. For the CDR3, the DNA is TGCAGCGTTGACGAGGCACGGGATACGCAGTATTTT.

The chain employs TRBV3-1 and TRBJ2-1; D gene unclear. Germline V CDR1 and CDR2: LGHDT, YNNKEL (reference sequence). This CDR3 is 12 amino acids long. V gave up 2 bases and J gave up 8 bases, with 7 bases separating them. CDR3 sequence: CASSQFPHEQFF. CDR3 DNA: TGTGCCAGCAGCCAATTTCCGCATGAGCAGTTCTTC.

The chain combines TRBV6-2 or TRBV6-3 with TRBJ2-5; 11 positions match TRBD2. The CDR3 is 15 amino acids. After removal of 7 bases from V and 3 bases from J, the junction contained 7 bases not matched to a gene. Germline V gene lookup returns CDR1 MNHEY and CDR2 SVGEGT. In DNA form, the CDR3 reads TGTGCCAGCACCGAAATGACTAGCGGGAAAGAGACCCAGTACTTC. This sequence encodes CASTEMTSGKETQYF.

The gene calls are TRBV28 and TRBJ2-2; 9 nucleotides agree with TRBD2. Losses at the gene ends were 1 base for V and 2 bases for J; bases not matched to a gene: 11. The CDR3 totals 19 residues. Germline assignment: CDR1 MDHEN and CDR2 SYDVKM. The CDR3 is CASSLSVYKGLANTGELFF. DNA for the CDR3: TGTGCCAGCAGTTTATCTGTTTATAAGGGACTAGCTAACACCGGGGAGCTGTTTTTT.

The chain has TRBV28 and TRBJ2-2; 11 bases align to TRBD2. V was clipped by 7 bases and J by 0 bases; unmatched bases: 4. In germline, CDR1 is MDHEN, CDR2 SYDVKM. The CDR3 contains 16 residues. DNA of the CDR3: TGTGCCAGCATGGCTAGCGGGGGGTCGAACACCGGGGAGCTGTTTTTT. This encodes CASMASGGSNTGELFF.

This clonotype was detected many times. J is TRBJ1-1 and V is TRBV28; 7 bases agree with TRBD1. The length of the CDR3 is 15 residues. The junction had 12 bases not matched to a gene; V was cut back by 7 bases and J by 4 bases. Looked up from germline, CDR1 is MDHEN and CDR2 is SYDVKM. The CDR3 reads CASTPPGTGATEAFF. The CDR3 nucleotides are TGTGCCAGCACCCCCCCTGGTACAGGGGCCACTGAAGCTTTCTTT.

The chain combines TRBV12-3 or TRBV12-4 with TRBJ1-3; D is ambiguous. The V and J ends lost 6 bases and 0 bases respectively, with 12 bases between them. There are 15 residues in the CDR3. The CDR3 loop is CASSLTLASGNTIYF. Written as DNA, the CDR3 is TGTGCCAGCAGCCTGACACTCGCCTCTGGAAACACCATATATTTT.

This clonotype was seen only a few times. The chain links TRBV5-1 to TRBJ2-7, with TRBD1 matching 7 bases. CDR1 SGHRS and CDR2 YFSETQ come from the germline V gene. The V segment lost 2 bases and the J segment 6 bases; nucleotides outside the gene matches: 11. The CDR3 length is 15 residues. The CDR3 coding sequence is TGCGCCAGCAGCTTTAGTAGGGGGCAAAGAAGCGAGCAGTACTTC. As protein: CASSFSRGQRSEQYF.